The 4 T cell receptor beta chains below come from one sample, sequenced in a study of cytomegalovirus exposure and HLA in healthy donors. The primer mix had 60 Vbeta and 13 Jbeta primers. Clones were read by immunoSEQ multiplex PCR, and TCRdb kept only the in-frame ones, dropping some. The sample has over 250,000 clones, under 80% seen once. The sample consisted of PBMCs. These receptor sequences come from a female donor in good health and CMV-seronegative.

This chain joins TRBV19 and TRBJ2-1, with TRBD2 matching over 8 bases. Losses at the gene ends were 5 bases for V and 6 bases for J; bases not matched to a gene: 9. The CDR3 has 15 amino acids. Germline V gene data show CDR1 as LNHDA and CDR2 as SQIVND (reference sequence). CDR3 sequence: CASSLGLGVANEQFF. The DNA for the CDR3 is TGTGCCAGTAGTTTGGGACTAGGGGTTGCCAATGAGCAGTTCTTC. Filled out from reference TRBV19 and TRBJ2-1, the complete variable domain reads DGGITQSPKYLFRKEGQNVTLSCEQNLNHDAMYWYRQDPGQGLRLIYYSQIVNDFQKGDIAEGYSVSREKKESFPLTVTSAQKNPTAFYLCASSLGLGVANEQFFGPGTRLTVL.

The chain is built from TRBV5-4 and TRBJ2-1; no clear D gene. Trimming stripped 2 bases from V and 7 bases from J, with 4 bases between. The CDR3 consists of 11 residues. CDR1 is SGHNT, CDR2 YYREEE, per germline (reference sequence). The CDR3, as DNA: TGTGCCAGCAGCTTTCTGAATGAGCAGTTCTTC. Protein: CASSFLNEQFF. The variable domain in full, completed from reference TRBV5-4 and TRBJ2-1, reads ETGVTQSPTHLIKTRGQQVTLRCSSQSGHNTVSWYQQALGQGPQFIFQYYREEENGRGNFPPRFSGLQFPNYSSELNVNALELDDSALYLCASSFLNEQFFGPGTRLTVL.

This clone has a handful of counts. This chain uses TRBV27 with TRBJ2-5, with 8 bases identical to TRBD2. V was pared by 5 bases and J by 7 bases, with 15 bases of the junction left unmatched. This CDR3 region has 16 residues. CDR1 and CDR2 from the germline V gene are MNHEY and SMNVEV (reference sequence). The CDR3 sequence: CASSPGLAGSGGTQYF. In DNA form, the CDR3 reads TGTGCCAGCAGTCCGGGGCTAGCGGGCTCCGGGGGGACCCAGTACTTC.

The chain recombines TRBV29-1 with TRBJ2-2; 11 bases line up with TRBD2. The CDR3 is 14 amino acids. Looked up from germline, CDR1 is SQVTM and CDR2 is ANQGSEA. V trimming: 3 bases; J trimming: 6 bases; junction bases outside the gene matches: 3. CDR3 sequence: CSVDASGRSGELFF. The CDR3 DNA follows: TGCAGCGTTGATGCTAGCGGGAGGTCCGGGGAGCTGTTTTTT.